These T cell receptor delta chains were read from a single sample in a study of gammadelta T cells in human blood. TCRdb re-called the RT-PCR reads through CATT. The sample has about 1,100 delta-chain clones; roughly 8% are singletons. Sequenced sample: non-Vgamma9Vdelta2 gamma-delta T cells from adult blood. The receptors stem from a human donor. The CDR3 runs from the conserved cysteine through the conserved F or W. A D gene is named only where the DNA matches it firmly. Rows give clone size only sometimes, using once, few, many, or a class for an expanded clone.

TRAV29/DV5	TRDJ1	TRDD3	large	TGTGCAGCAAGCGCGATTCCCAAAGACTGGGGTACGGAACTCATCTTT	CAASAIPKDWGTELIF
TRDV1	TRDJ1	TRDD3	medium-sized	TGTGCTCTTGGGGAAGTTGGTTGTCCTACAAAACTGGGGGCCCCGTACACCGATAAACTCATCTTT	CALGEVGCPTKLGAPYTDKLIF
TRDV1	TRDJ1	.	few	TGTGCTCTTGGGGAACCCGGCTTGCGTCGGAGCCCACGACTCATCTTT	CALGEPGLRRSPRLIF
TRDV2	TRDJ3	TRDD3	large	TGTGCCTGTGACACGACGGACCTCTGGGGGATACTAAACCCTAGCTCCTGGGACACCCGACAGATGTTTTTC	CACDTTDLWGILNPSSWDTRQMFF
TRDV1	TRDJ1	TRDD2	.	TGTGCTCTTGGGGAGCCGCCTTCCTACAGGACGTACGCGTACACCGATAAACTCATCTTT	CALGEPPSYRTYAYTDKLIF
TRDV1	TRDJ1	.	medium-sized	TGTGCTCTTGGGGAACTCTCTTCCTGTAGGCTCGAGGGGATAAGGACCGATAAACTCATCTTT	CALGELSSCRLEGIRTDKLIF
TRDV1	TRDJ1	.	medium-sized	TGTGCTCTTGGGGAACTAGGGGCTCAAAGGTTTGGGGGGGCTAAACTCATCTTT	CALGELGAQRFGGAKLIF
TRDV1	TRDJ2	.	medium-sized	TGTGCTCTTGGGGAAAAAGGGCCCGGGGTCCTTGGGCATACTGGTAGTGGTGTCCAACTCTTCTTT	CALGEKGPGVLGHTGSGVQLFF
TRAV29/DV5	TRDJ3	.	large	TGTGCAGCCGGGGGCCGATCCTGGGACACCCGACAGATGTTTTTC	CAAGGRSWDTRQMFF
TRDV1	TRDJ1	.	medium-sized	TGTGCTCTTGGGGAAAGGCCCTTTTTTCCTTTGGAGTTGGGACGGGGCGGGAGGTACACCGATAAACTCATCTTT	CALGERPFFPLELGRGGRYTDKLIF
TRDV1	TRDJ1	.	few	TGTGCTCTTGGGGAACTCCTCCACCCCCTCCATATACCCACCGATAAACTCATCTTT	CALGELLHPLHIPTDKLIF
TRDV1	TRDJ1	.	large	TGTGCTCTTGGGGCTCAATGGGCCGGGGGTTTCGATAAACTCATCTTT	CALGAQWAGGFDKLIF
TRAV29/DV5	TRDJ4	TRDD3	large	TGTGCAGCAAGCGGTATATACGCCGACCCAAATGGGGGATACGCTTCCAGACCCCTGATCTTT	CAASGIYADPNGGYASRPLIF
TRDV1	TRDJ1	TRDD2	medium-sized	TGTGCTCTTGGGGAGCTCACGACCTTCCTACGTTTAGCCGTGGGGGTTCGGCCCCCCGAGATCGATAAACTCATCTTT	CALGELTTFLRLAVGVRPPEIDKLIF
TRDV1	TRDJ1	.	medium-sized	TGTGCTCTTGGGGAACTAGACGGAGGGCGACCCCTCAAACTCATCTTT	CALGELDGGRPLKLIF
TRDV3	TRDJ1	TRDD3	medium-sized	TGTGCCTTCGCGTTCCTACGGGCCAACTGGGGGATGGGGGGCACCGATAAACTCATCTTT	CAFAFLRANWGMGGTDKLIF
TRDV2	TRDJ1	TRDD3	.	TGTGCCTGTGACTACTGGGGGACCAACACCGATAAACTCATCTTT	CACDYWGTNTDKLIF
TRDV1	TRDJ1	.	.	TGTGCTCTTGGGGAACGATCAATCACCCAAAATTATCCCGACCCTGCGGGCCTAAACACCGATAAACTCATCTTT	CALGERSITQNYPDPAGLNTDKLIF